Here is one TCR beta chain with its context. The antigen remains undetermined. This CDR3 spans 15 amino acids. V was cut by 8 bases and J by 6 bases, with 20 bases left in between. Germline V lookup: CDR1 SEHNR, CDR2 FQNEAQ (reference sequence). Both 60 Vbeta primers and 13 Jbeta primers went into the PCR. Clones were sequenced by immunoSEQ multiplex PCR, and TCRdb holds only the in-frame ones, with some missing. The sample records approximately 79,000 clones, 60% to 85% being singletons. The sample originates from a study of cytomegalovirus exposure and HLA in healthy donors. Study outcomes and limitations: Presence/absence analysis assumed near-uniform sequencing depth across donors. In a later analysis, productive TCRs from donors in an Asian-associated ancestry cluster reportedly carried fewer N-insertions than the cohort mean. Overall, approximately 150 TCR beta chains were annotated as cytomegalovirus-associated. A missense DCLRE1C variant was associated with V- and J-gene trimming of TCR beta chains in a later analysis, and an independent cohort replicated the association.

V and J are TRBV7-9 and TRBJ1-3; D is unclear. The receptor was isolated from a male donor in good health and CMV-seropositive. The sequenced sample was PBMCs. The CDR3 nucleotides read TGTGCCAGCCCCAAAGCCGGCAAGGAGGAAAACACCATATATTTT. It specifies CASPKAGKEENTIYF.